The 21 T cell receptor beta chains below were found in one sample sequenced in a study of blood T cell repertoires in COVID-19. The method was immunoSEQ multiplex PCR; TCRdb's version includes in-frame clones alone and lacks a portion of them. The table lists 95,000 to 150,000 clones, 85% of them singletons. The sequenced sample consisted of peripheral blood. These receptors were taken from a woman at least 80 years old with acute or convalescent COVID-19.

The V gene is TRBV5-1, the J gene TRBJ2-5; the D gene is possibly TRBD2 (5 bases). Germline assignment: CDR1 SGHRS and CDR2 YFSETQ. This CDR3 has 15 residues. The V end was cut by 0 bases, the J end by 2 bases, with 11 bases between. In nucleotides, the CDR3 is TGCGCCAGCAGCTTGGTTGGCGGGCTTCAAGAGACCCAGTACTTC. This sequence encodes CASSLVGGLQETQYF. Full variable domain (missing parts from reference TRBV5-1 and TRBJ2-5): KAGVTQTPRYLIKTRGQQVTLSCSPISGHRSVSWYQQTPGQGLQFLFEYFSETQRNKGNFPGRFSGRQFSNSRSEMNVSTLELGDSALYLCASSLVGGLQETQYFGPGTRLLVL.

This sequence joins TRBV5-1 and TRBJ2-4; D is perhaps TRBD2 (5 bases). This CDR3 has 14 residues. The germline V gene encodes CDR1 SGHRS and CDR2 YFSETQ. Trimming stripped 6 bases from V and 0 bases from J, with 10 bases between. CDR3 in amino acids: CASTEGVAKNIQYF. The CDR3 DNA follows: TGCGCCAGCACCGAGGGAGTAGCCAAAAACATTCAGTACTTC.

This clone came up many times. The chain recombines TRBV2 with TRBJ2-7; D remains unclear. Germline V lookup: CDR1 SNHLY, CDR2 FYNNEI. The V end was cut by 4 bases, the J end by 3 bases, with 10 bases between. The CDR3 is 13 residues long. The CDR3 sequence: CASSVLQNYEQYV. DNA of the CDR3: TGTGCCAGCAGTGTATTACAGAACTACGAGCAGTACGTC.

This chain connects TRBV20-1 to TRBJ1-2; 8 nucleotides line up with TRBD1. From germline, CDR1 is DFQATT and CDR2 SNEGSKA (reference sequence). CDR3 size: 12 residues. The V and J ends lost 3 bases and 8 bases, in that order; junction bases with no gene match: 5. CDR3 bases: TGCAGTGCTAGTCAGGGGGCGGTAGGCTACACCTTC. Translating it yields CSASQGAVGYTF.

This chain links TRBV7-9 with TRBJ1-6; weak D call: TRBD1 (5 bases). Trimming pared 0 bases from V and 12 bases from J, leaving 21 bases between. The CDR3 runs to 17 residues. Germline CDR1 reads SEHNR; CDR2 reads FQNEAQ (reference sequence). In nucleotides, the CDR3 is TGTGCCAGCAGCTTAGCCCAAACGGGGGACCTAACCGGACCCCTCCACTTT. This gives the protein CASSLAQTGDLTGPLHF.

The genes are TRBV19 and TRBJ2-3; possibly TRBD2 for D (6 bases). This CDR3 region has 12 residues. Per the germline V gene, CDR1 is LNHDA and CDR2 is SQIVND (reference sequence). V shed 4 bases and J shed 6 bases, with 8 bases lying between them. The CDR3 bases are TGTGCCAGTAGTACGCTAGCGGATACGCAGTATTTT. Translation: CASSTLADTQYF.

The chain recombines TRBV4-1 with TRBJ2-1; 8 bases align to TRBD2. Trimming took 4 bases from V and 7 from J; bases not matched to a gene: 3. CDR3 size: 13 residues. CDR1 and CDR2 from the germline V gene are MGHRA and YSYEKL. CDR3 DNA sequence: TGCGCCAGCAGCCGCGGGGGGCTTAATGAGCAGTTCTTC. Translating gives CASSRGGLNEQFF.

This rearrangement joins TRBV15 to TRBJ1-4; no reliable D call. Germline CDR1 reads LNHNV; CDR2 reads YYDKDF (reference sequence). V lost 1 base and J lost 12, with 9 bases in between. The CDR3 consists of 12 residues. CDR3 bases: TGTGCCACCAGCAGAGCCGGCGGAGAACTGTTTTTT. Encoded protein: CATSRAGGELFF.

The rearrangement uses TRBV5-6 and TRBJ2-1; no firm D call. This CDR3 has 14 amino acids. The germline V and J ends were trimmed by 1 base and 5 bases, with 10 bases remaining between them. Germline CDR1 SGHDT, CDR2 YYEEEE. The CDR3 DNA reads TGTGCCAGCAGCTTGCGTTGGCAAAACAATGAGCAGTTCTTC. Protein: CASSLRWQNNEQFF.

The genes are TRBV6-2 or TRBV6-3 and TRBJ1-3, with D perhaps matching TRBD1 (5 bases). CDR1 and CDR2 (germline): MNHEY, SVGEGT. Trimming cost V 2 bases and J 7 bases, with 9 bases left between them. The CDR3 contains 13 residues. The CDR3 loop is CASSYVQGNTIYF. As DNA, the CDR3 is TGTGCCAGCAGTTACGTCCAGGGCAACACCATATATTTT.

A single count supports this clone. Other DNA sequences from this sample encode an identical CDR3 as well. The CDR3 DNA sequence: TGTGCCAGCAGTCTGTGGGCAGATCAGCCCCAGCATTTT. It yields the protein CASSLWADQPQHF. This rearrangement joins TRBV5-5 to TRBJ1-5; no clear D. Trimming shortened V by 5 bases and J by 5 bases, and 11 bases separated the two germline ends. Germline loops: CDR1 SGHKS, CDR2 YYEKEE (reference sequence). This CDR3 region has 13 residues. The variable domain in full, completed from reference TRBV5-5 and TRBJ1-5, reads DAGVTQSPTHLIKTRGQQVTLRCSPISGHKSVSWYQQVLGQGPQFIFQYYEKEERGRGNFPDRFSARQFPNYSSELNVNALLLGDSALYLCASSLWADQPQHFGDGTRLSIL.

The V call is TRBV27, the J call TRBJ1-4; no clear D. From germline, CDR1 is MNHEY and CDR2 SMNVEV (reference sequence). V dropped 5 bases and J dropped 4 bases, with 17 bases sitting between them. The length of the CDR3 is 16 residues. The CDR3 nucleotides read TGTGCCAGCAGTGAAACCAGGAGGGCGGGTAATGAAAAACTGTTTTTT. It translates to CASSETRRAGNEKLFF. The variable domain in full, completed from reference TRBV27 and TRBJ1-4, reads EAQVTQNPRYLITVTGKKLTVTCSQNMNHEYMSWYRQDPGLGLRQIYYSMNVEVTDKGDVPEGYKVSRKEKRNFPLILESPSPNQTSLYFCASSETRRAGNEKLFFGSGTQLSVL.

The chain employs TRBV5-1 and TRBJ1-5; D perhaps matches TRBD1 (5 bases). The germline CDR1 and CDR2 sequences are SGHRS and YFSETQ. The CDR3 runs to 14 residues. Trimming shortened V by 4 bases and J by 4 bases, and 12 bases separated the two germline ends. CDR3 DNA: TGCGCCAGCAGCATAGACGGGGGAAATCAGCCCCAGCATTTT. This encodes CASSIDGGNQPQHF.

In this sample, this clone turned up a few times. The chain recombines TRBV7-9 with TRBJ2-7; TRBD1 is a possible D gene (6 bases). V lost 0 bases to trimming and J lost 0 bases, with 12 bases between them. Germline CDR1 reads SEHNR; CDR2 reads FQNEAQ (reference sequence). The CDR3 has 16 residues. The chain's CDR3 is CASSLAQGSSSYEQYV. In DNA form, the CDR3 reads TGTGCCAGCAGCTTAGCCCAGGGGTCCAGCTCCTACGAGCAGTACGTC.

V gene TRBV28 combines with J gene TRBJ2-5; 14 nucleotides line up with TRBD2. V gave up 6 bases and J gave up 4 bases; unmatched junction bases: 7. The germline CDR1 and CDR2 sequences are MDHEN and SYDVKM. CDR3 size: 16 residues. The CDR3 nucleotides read TGTGCCAGCAGAATACCGGGACTAGCGGGGGTAGAGACCCAGTACTTC. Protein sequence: CASRIPGLAGVETQYF.

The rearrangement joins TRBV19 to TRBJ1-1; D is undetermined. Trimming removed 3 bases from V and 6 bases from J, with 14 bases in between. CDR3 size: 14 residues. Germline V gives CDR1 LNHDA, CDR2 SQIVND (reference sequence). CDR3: CASSITSSTAEAFF. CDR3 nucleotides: TGTGCCAGTAGTATTACTAGCTCGACCGCTGAAGCTTTCTTT.

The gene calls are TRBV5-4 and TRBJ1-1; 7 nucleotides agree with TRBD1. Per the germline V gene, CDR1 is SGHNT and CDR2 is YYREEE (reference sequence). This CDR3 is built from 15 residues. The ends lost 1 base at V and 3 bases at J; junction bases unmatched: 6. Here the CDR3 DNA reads TGTGCCAGCAGCTTGTGGGTACAGGGGCACACTGAAGCTTTCTTT. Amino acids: CASSLWVQGHTEAFF.

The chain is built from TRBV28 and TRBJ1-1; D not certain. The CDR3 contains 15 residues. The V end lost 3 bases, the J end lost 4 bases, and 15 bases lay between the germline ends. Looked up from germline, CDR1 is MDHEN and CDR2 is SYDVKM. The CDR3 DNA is TGTGCCAGCAGTTTCCAATACACCATAACCACTGAAGCTTTCTTT. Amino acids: CASSFQYTITTEAFF.

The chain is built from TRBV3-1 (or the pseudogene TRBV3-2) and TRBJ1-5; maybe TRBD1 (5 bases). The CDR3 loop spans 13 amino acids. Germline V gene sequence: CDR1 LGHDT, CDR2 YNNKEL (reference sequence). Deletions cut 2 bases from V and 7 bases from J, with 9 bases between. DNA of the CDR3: TGTGCCAGCAGCCAACAGGGAGGGCAGCCCCAGCATTTT. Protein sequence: CASSQQGGQPQHF.

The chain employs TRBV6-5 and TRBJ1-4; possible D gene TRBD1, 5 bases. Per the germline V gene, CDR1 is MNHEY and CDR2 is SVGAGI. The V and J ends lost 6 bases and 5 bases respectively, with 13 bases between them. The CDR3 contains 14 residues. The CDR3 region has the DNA TGTGCCAGCAGATTGTTTGGGGGGAATGAAAAACTGTTTTTT. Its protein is CASRLFGGNEKLFF.

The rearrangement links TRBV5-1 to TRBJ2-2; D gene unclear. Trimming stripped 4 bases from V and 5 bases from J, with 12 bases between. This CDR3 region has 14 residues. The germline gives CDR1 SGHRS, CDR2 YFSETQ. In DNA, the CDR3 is TGCGCCAGCAGCGTCGTGGTCGGGACCGGGGAGCTGTTTTTT. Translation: CASSVVVGTGELFF.